Below, one TCR beta chain is given with its context. What it binds is unknown. This sequence may be a read error, since a much larger clone differs from it by one base. One entry per CDR3 protein, called by TCRdb with MiXCR from the 5' RACE reads. This sample has around 180,000 distinct CDR3 sequences, with approximately 16% found just once. From germline, CDR1 is LGHNA and CDR2 YNFKEQ. The CDR3 has 13 residues. The sample comes from a study of T-cell memory formation after mild COVID-19. Overall study findings and caveats: Some clones that responded turned up in pre-infection memory, which suggests that cross-reactive memory joined in. Shrinking CD4+ clones resided mostly in CM and EM, and CD8+ ones in EMRA.

This clonotype originated in an adult woman who had mild COVID-19 (a few samples of this study predate the infection). Cell type and time point are not known. This sequence joins TRBV4-2 and TRBJ2-5; D possibly corresponds to TRBD2 (6 bases). The sample was PBMCs or a T cell subset sorted from them (not recorded which). CDR3 nucleotides: TGTGCCAGCAGCCAAGCGGAGGGAGAGAACCAGTACTTC. Its translation: CASSQAEGENQYF.